These T cell receptor beta chains were read from a single sample in a study of B cell selection in AIRE deficiency. Using immunoSEQ multiplex PCR, the repertoire was profiled, and TCRdb retains in-frame clones only, with some absent. The data contain about 25,000 clones, over 95% of them singletons. Sequences were obtained from CD4+CD127+ conventional T cells sorted from PBMCs. The source is a human donor in good health. The CDR3 runs from the conserved cysteine through the conserved F or W. D genes are given only for firm matches.

len | d_gene | j_gene | v_gene | CDR3nt | CDR3aa
17 | . | TRBJ2-1 | TRBV4-1 | TGCGCCAGCAGCCAAGCCCGGGACCGGACAACCAACAATGAGCAGTTCTTC | CASSQARDRTTNNEQFF
11 | . | TRBJ2-1 | TRBV19 | TGTGCCAGTAGTGAGACTAGTCAGAAGTTCTTC | CASSETSQKFF
15 | . | TRBJ1-2 | TRBV11-2 | TGTGCCAGCAGACCAATAGGGGGTTCCCCCCATGGCTACACCTTC | CASRPIGGSPHGYTF
17 | TRBD2 | TRBJ2-3 | TRBV5-8 | TGTGCCAGCAGCCCCTACCGAGCTAGCGGGGAAACAGATACGCAGTATTTT | CASSPYRASGETDTQYF
14 | . | TRBJ2-3 | TRBV19 | TGTGCCAGTAGTGTCGACAGATACACAGATACGCAGTATTTT | CASSVDRYTDTQYF
15 | TRBD1 | TRBJ1-5 | TRBV18 | TGTGCCAGCTCACAAGGACAGGTTAGCAATCAGCCCCAGCATTTT | CASSQGQVSNQPQHF
16 | TRBD1 | TRBJ1-1 | TRBV7-9 | TGTGCCAGCATCCCCCGGGCCGTGACAGGGATCACTGAAGCTTTCTTT | CASIPRAVTGITEAFF
14 | TRBD1 | TRBJ1-1 | TRBV19 | TGTGCCAGTAGTCGACAGGGGCCGGGCACTGAAGCTTTCTTT | CASSRQGPGTEAFF
17 | TRBD2 | TRBJ2-1 | TRBV6-1 | TGTGCCAGCAGTGAACGAGCGGGAGGTTTCTCCTACAATGAGCAGTTCTTC | CASSERAGGFSYNEQFF
14 | . | TRBJ2-7 | TRBV11-2 | TGTGCCAGCAGCTTAGTCGGCACCTCCTACGAGCAGTACTTC | CASSLVGTSYEQYF
14 | TRBD2 | TRBJ2-3 | TRBV7-8 | TGTGCCAGCCATGGACTAGCGGTCACAGATACGCAGTATTTT | CASHGLAVTDTQYF
15 | TRBD2 | TRBJ2-3 | TRBV7-8 | TGTGCCAGCAGCTTAAATCGACTAGCGCCCACGAATCAGTATTTT | CASSLNRLAPTNQYF
13 | TRBD1 | TRBJ2-7 | TRBV6-5 | TGTGCCAGCGGGAGGACAGGGAACGGCGAGCAGTACTTC | CASGRTGNGEQYF
13 | . | TRBJ2-2 | TRBV7-2 | TGTGCCAGCAGCTTAGCAGGGACCGGGGAGCTGTTTTTT | CASSLAGTGELFF
18 | TRBD2 | TRBJ2-1 | TRBV7-6 | TGTGCCAGCAGCCACCTGGGTAGCGGGACCTTCGGTATTAATGAGCAGTTCTTC | CASSHLGSGTFGINEQFF